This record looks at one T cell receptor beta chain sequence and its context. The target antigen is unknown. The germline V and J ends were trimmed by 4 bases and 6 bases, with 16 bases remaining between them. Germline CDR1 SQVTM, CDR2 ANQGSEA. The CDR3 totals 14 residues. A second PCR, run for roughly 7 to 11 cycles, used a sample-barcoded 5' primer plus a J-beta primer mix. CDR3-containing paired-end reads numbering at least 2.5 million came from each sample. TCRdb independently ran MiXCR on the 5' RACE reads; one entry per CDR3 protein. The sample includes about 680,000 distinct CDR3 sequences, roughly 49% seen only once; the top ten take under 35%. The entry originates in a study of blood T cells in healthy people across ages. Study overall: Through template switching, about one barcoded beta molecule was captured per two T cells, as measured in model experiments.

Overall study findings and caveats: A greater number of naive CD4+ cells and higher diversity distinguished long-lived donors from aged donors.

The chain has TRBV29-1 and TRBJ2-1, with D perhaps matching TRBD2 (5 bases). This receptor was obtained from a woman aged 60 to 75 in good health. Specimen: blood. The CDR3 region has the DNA TGCAGCGTTGCGAGGGAGAGGGTACTCAATGAGCAGTTCTTC. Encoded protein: CSVARERVLNEQFF.